These T cell receptor beta chains were read from a single sample in a study of T cell repertoires in cytomegalovirus infection. MiXCR, run by TCRdb on the reads, gives a single entry per CDR3 protein. The table shows roughly 100,000 distinct CDR3 sequences, with 16% occurring only once. Sequenced: PBMCs. These receptors came from a human donor in good health (CMV status not recorded). Some clones in this sample may be carry-over from other donors' samples. The CDR3 runs from the conserved cysteine through the conserved F or W. The D gene is left open where the match is weak. Clone size is not always given. Where it is, it says once, few, many or a class for expanded clones.

clone size	D gene	V gene	J gene	CDR3 DNA	CDR3 protein
many	.	TRBV2	TRBJ2-6	TGTGCCAGCAGTGCATCATTCTCTGGGGCCAACGTCCTGACTTTC	CASSASFSGANVLTF
.	.	TRBV6-1	TRBJ1-2	TGTGCCACCATACGATGGGGCAACTATGGCTACACCTTC	CATIRWGNYGYTF
many	.	TRBV12-3/TRBV12-4	TRBJ2-1	TGTGCCAGCAGTTTACTCTGGCAGGGTTACAATGAGCAGTTCTTC	CASSLLWQGYNEQFF
.	.	TRBV6-2/TRBV6-3	TRBJ2-7	TGTGCCAGCAGTGCGGGCAGGGAGTACGAGCAGTACTTC	CASSAGREYEQYF
.	.	TRBV5-1	TRBJ1-4	TGCGCCAGCAGCCTCGGGGGTTCCGGGGAAAAACTGTTTTTT	CASSLGGSGEKLFF
.	.	TRBV25-1	TRBJ1-1	TGTGCCAGCAGGGGTGGGGCGAGGCGGGAAGCTTTCTTT	CASRGGARREAFF
.	TRBD1	TRBV19	TRBJ1-1	TGTGCCAGTAGTCTCCGGACAGGACTTGAAGCTTTCTTT	CASSLRTGLEAFF
many	TRBD1	TRBV28	TRBJ2-7	TGTGCCAGCAGTCGACAGGGATCCTACGAGCAGTACTTC	CASSRQGSYEQYF
.	.	TRBV2	TRBJ2-1	TGTGCCAGCAAGGGCGCGAGTGAGCAGTTCTTC	CASKGASEQFF
many	.	TRBV7-2	TRBJ2-3	TGTGCCAGCAGCTCCCTACTAGGCTCAGATACGCAGTATTTT	CASSSLLGSDTQYF
.	.	TRBV25-1	TRBJ2-1	TGTGCCAGCAGTGAATCCGGAGCTAGCGTGGTGTACAATGAGCAGTTCTTC	CASSESGASVVYNEQFF
.	.	TRBV14	TRBJ2-7	TGTGCCAGCAGCCAAGATCTCGACTACGAGCAGTACTTC	CASSQDLDYEQYF
many	TRBD1	TRBV7-8	TRBJ1-2	TGTGCCAGCAGCCCGGGACAGGGAGAACGTGGCTACACCTTC	CASSPGQGERGYTF
many	TRBD1	TRBV7-8	TRBJ1-1	TGTGCCAGCAGCTCCAATACAGGGGATACTGAAGCTTTCTTT	CASSSNTGDTEAFF
many	.	TRBV7-2	TRBJ2-3	TGTGCCAGCAGCCCTCAGGGGAAAAACACAGATACGCAGTATTTT	CASSPQGKNTDTQYF
.	.	TRBV5-1	TRBJ1-6	TGCGCCAGCAGACCCGGCCTGGGGGGAAATTCACCCCTCCACTTT	CASRPGLGGNSPLHF
few	.	TRBV24-1	TRBJ1-1	TGTGCCACCAGTGATCCTGTGAACACTGAAGCTTTCTTT	CATSDPVNTEAFF
.	.	TRBV11-3	TRBJ1-1	TGTGCCAGCAGCTTGGGGTCCTACGGCACTGAAGCTTTCTTT	CASSLGSYGTEAFF
.	.	TRBV10-3	TRBJ1-2	TGTGCCATCAGTGGTGTCCCGTATGGCTACACCTTC	CAISGVPYGYTF
.	.	TRBV28	TRBJ2-5	TGTGCCACCTCGATTAACTTTAAAGAGACCCAGTACTTC	CATSINFKETQYF
.	.	TRBV6-5	TRBJ1-2	TGTGCCAGCAGCCGTTCGACGAGGGGCTATGGCTACACCTTC	CASSRSTRGYGYTF
many	.	TRBV7-9	TRBJ1-4	TGTGCCAGCAGCTTAGGTGGTGAAAAACTGTTTTTT	CASSLGGEKLFF
.	.	TRBV7-2	TRBJ2-7	TGTGCCAGCAGCTCCTGGATGGGGAGCTACGAGCAGTACTTC	CASSSWMGSYEQYF
few	.	TRBV20-1	TRBJ1-6	TGCAGTGCGGAGAAACTCAGGGAGTCCTATAATTCACCCCTCCACTTT	CSAEKLRESYNSPLHF
.	.	TRBV27	TRBJ2-7	TGTGCCAGCCGCTCGGGGTTCCTCGAGCAGTACTTC	CASRSGFLEQYF
.	.	TRBV12-3/TRBV12-4	TRBJ2-5	TGTGCCAGCAGTTTGGTAGAGCAAGAGACCCAGTACTTC	CASSLVEQETQYF
.	.	TRBV7-6	TRBJ1-1	TGTGCCAGCAGCTTATGGCAGTCTCGGCAGGGGGAAGCTTTCTTT	CASSLWQSRQGEAFF
many	.	TRBV7-9	TRBJ2-3	TGTGCCAGCACCCTCGGTTACAGGACCACAGATACGCAGTATTTT	CASTLGYRTTDTQYF
.	.	TRBV2	TRBJ2-3	TGTGCCAGCTGTGGTAACTTGAACTCAGATACGCAGTATTTT	CASCGNLNSDTQYF
few	.	TRBV20-1	TRBJ2-3	TGCAGTGCTAGTACGGGACGAAGGACAGATACGCAGTATTTT	CSASTGRRTDTQYF
few	.	TRBV29-1	TRBJ2-1	TGCAGCGTTCTGACAACGGGGCACAATGAGCAGTTCTTC	CSVLTTGHNEQFF
many	.	TRBV7-2	TRBJ2-7	TGTGCCAGCAGCTTATCATCCTACGAGCAGTACTTC	CASSLSSYEQYF
few	.	TRBV20-1	TRBJ2-7	TGCAGTGCTAGATCACCAGACACCTACGAGCAGTACTTC	CSARSPDTYEQYF
.	.	TRBV5-4	TRBJ1-2	TGTGCCAGCAGTACGGGTGGATCGACGGTCGAAGTGTATGGCTACACCTTC	CASSTGGSTVEVYGYTF
few	.	TRBV6-6	TRBJ1-5	TGTGCCAGCAGCCCCTCCGGAAATCAGCCCCAGCATTTT	CASSPSGNQPQHF
.	.	TRBV7-6	TRBJ2-1	TGTGCCAGCAGCTTAGGAGGGCCCGGTGAGCAGTTCTTC	CASSLGGPGEQFF
many	TRBD1	TRBV6-6	TRBJ1-5	TGTGCCAGCAGACTCCCGGGACAGGGGGACAATCAGCCCCAGCATTTT	CASRLPGQGDNQPQHF
few	.	TRBV7-4	TRBJ1-1	TGTGCCAGCAGCTCAACGGAATCTGAAGCTTTCTTT	CASSSTESEAFF
few	.	TRBV29-1	TRBJ2-7	TGCAGCGTTGACGACCGCTACGAGCAGTACTTC	CSVDDRYEQYF
.	.	TRBV18	TRBJ2-5	TGTGCCAGCTCACTAGAACGGGGGCAGGAGGCGACCCAGTACTTC	CASSLERGQEATQYF
many	.	TRBV7-2	TRBJ1-5	TGTGCCAGCAGCTTAGAATTCGGGGCAGTTCAGCCCCAGCATTTT	CASSLEFGAVQPQHF
few	.	TRBV7-6	TRBJ1-4	TGTGCCAGCAGCTTACCTCAGGCTTTTGGAAAACTGTTTTTT	CASSLPQAFGKLFF
.	TRBD2	TRBV4-2	TRBJ2-7	TGTGCCAGCAGCCAAGATCCCCCGCGGGGGGCACCCTACGAGCAGTACTTC	CASSQDPPRGAPYEQYF
few	TRBD1	TRBV3-1	TRBJ1-5	TGTGCCAGCAGCCAGACCGGGACAGGGGACGGTCAGCCCCAGCATTTT	CASSQTGTGDGQPQHF
once	.	TRBV18	TRBJ2-6	TGTGCCAGCTCACCACCGGGGCCCGGGGCCAACGTCCTGACTTTC	CASSPPGPGANVLTF
many	TRBD2	TRBV20-1	TRBJ2-5	TGCAGTGCTAGAGATGGCCTAGCGGGGGGGCTTGAGACCCAGTACTTC	CSARDGLAGGLETQYF
many	.	TRBV7-2	TRBJ1-1	TGTGCCAGCAGCCTACAAAAGAACACTGAAGCTTTCTTT	CASSLQKNTEAFF
many	.	TRBV27	TRBJ2-7	TGTGCCAGCAGCCTCTCCAGGGGTTCCTACGAGCAGTACTTC	CASSLSRGSYEQYF
few	.	TRBV28	TRBJ1-5	TGTGCCAGCAGTTTCCAACGGCCGAATCAGCCCCAGCATTTT	CASSFQRPNQPQHF
.	.	TRBV19	TRBJ1-2	TGTGCCAGTAGTAGGGAGACTTATGGCTACACCTTC	CASSRETYGYTF
few	TRBD1	TRBV7-6	TRBJ1-2	TGTGCCAGCAGCTTAGCGGACAGGAAAACGGAGGGCTACACCTTC	CASSLADRKTEGYTF
.	.	TRBV6-5	TRBJ2-7	TGTGCCAGCCGTACAGGATACTCCTACGAGCAGTACTTC	CASRTGYSYEQYF
many	.	TRBV7-2	TRBJ1-1	TGTGCCAGCAGCCCGGACAGTGAAGCTTTCTTT	CASSPDSEAFF
few	TRBD1	TRBV12-3/TRBV12-4	TRBJ1-2	TGTGCCAGCAGTCCCGGGACAGTGTCCGCTAACTATGGCTACACCTTC	CASSPGTVSANYGYTF
.	TRBD1	TRBV12-3/TRBV12-4	TRBJ1-1	TGTGCCAGCATTTTCATGCGAACAGGGGGCCGAGAAGCTTTCTTT	CASIFMRTGGREAFF